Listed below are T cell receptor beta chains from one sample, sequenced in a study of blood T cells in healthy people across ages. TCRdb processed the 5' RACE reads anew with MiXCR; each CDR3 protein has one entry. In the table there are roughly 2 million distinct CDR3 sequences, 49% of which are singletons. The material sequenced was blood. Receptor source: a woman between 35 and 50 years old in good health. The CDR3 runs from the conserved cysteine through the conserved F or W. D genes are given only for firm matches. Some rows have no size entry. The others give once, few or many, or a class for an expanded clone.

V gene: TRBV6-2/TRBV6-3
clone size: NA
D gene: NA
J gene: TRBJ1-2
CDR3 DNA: TGTGCCAGCCTCCCCTCGGGCAGATCGAACTATGGCTACACCTTC
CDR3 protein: CASLPSGRSNYGYTF

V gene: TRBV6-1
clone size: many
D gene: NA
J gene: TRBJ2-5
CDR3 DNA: TGTGCCAGCAGTGAGGGGGCTGGAATGGAGACCCAGTACTTC
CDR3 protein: CASSEGAGMETQYF

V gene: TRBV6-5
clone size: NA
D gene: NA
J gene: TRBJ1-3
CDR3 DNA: TGTGCCAGCAGTTACGAGACAGAGGGTTCTGGAAACACCATATATTTT
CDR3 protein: CASSYETEGSGNTIYF

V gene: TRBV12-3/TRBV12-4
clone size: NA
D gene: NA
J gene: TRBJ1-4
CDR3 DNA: TGTGCCAGCAGTTCCCAGGGGTCCTCCTTTGGGACTAATGAAAAACTGTTTTTT
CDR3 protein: CASSSQGSSFGTNEKLFF

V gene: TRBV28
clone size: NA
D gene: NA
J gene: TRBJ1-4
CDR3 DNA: TGTGCCAGCAGTCGGGTTGTGGGTGAAAAACTGTTTTTT
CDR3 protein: CASSRVVGEKLFF

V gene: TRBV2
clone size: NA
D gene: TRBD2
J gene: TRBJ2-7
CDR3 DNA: TGTGCCAGCAGTGAAGGGTCCCTAGCGGGGAGCCGCGAGCAGTACTTC
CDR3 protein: CASSEGSLAGSREQYF

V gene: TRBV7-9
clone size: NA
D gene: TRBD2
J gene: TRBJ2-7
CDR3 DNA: TGTGCCAGCAGCAAACTAGCGGGGCCTATTAATGAGCAGTACTTC
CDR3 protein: CASSKLAGPINEQYF

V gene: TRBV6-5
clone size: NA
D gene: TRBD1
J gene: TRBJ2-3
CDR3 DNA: TGTGCCAGCAGCTCCGGGACAGGGATTATTGATACGCAGTATTTT
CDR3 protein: CASSSGTGIIDTQYF

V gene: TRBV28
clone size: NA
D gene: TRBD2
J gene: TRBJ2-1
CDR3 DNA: TGTGCCAGCAGTATCCGGACTAGTAGGTGCAATGAGCAGTTCTTC
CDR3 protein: CASSIRTSRCNEQFF

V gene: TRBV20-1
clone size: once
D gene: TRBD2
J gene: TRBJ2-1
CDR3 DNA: TGCAGTGCTAGAGAGGACCCTCACCTTAGCGGGGGGCGAGGGAATGAGCAGTTCTTC
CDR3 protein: CSAREDPHLSGGRGNEQFF

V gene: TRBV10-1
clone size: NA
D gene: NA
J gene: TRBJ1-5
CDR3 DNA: TGCGCCAGCAGTGCCCCGGGACAGCCCCAGCATTTT
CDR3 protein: CASSAPGQPQHF

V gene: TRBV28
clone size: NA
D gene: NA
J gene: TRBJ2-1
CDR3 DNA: TGTGCCAGCAGCACTGACCGGTCCAAGGGTCGGAATGAGCAGTTCTTC
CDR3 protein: CASSTDRSKGRNEQFF

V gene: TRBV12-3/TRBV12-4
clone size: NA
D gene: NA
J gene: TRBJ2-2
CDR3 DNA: TGTGCCAGCATAACGGGGGGCCTAAACACCGGGGAGCTGTTTTTT
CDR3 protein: CASITGGLNTGELFF

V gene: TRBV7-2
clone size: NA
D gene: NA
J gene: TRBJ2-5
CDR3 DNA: TGTGCCAGCAGCTTACAGAGCCCAGAGACCCAGTACTTC
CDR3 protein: CASSLQSPETQYF

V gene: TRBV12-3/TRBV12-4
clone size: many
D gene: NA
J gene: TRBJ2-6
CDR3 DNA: TGTGCCAGCAGTAAAGGGGCTGGGGCCAACGTCCTGACTTTC
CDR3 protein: CASSKGAGANVLTF

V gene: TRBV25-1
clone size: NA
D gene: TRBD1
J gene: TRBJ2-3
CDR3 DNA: TGTGCCAGCAGTGAATGGACAGGGGGGGAGACAGATACGCAGTATTTT
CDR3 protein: CASSEWTGGETDTQYF

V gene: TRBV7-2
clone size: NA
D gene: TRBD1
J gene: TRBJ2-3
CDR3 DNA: TGTGCCAGCAGCGGCTCGGGGACAGGACACACAGATACGCAGTATTTT
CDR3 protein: CASSGSGTGHTDTQYF

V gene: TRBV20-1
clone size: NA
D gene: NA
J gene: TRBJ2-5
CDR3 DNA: TGCAGTGCTAACCCGCCAGGCCAAGAGACCCAGTACTTC
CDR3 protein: CSANPPGQETQYF

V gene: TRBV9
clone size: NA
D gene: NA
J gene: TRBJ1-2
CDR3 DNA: TGTGCCAGCAGCGCCAGCCTGGGGGCGGTTGCTGGCTACACCTTC
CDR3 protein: CASSASLGAVAGYTF

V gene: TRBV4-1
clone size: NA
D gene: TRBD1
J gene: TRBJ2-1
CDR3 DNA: TGCGCCAGTGCTGACAGGGATATACTCAATGAGCAGTTCTTC
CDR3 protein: CASADRDILNEQFF

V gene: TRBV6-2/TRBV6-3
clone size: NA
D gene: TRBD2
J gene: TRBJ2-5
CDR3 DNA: TGTGCCAGCATAGGCGGGGGGGCGCGAGAGACCCAGTACTTC
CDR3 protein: CASIGGGARETQYF

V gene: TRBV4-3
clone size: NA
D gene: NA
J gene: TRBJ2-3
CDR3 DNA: TGCGCCAGCAGCCAAGAAAGGGCAGGGGTTGGAAGAGATACGCAGTATTTT
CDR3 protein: CASSQERAGVGRDTQYF

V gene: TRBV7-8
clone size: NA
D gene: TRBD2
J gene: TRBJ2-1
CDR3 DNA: TGTGCCAGCAGCTTAGGGACTAGTCGGTTCTTC
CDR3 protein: CASSLGTSRFF

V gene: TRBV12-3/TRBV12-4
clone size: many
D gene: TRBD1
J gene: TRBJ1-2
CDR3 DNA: TGTGCCAGCAGACCTACAGGGGGGAACTATGGCTACACCTTC
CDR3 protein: CASRPTGGNYGYTF

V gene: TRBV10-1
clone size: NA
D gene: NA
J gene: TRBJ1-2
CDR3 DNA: TGCGCCAGCAGTGGGCCTACCGGACAGCCGAAGTACTATGGCTACACCTTC
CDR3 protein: CASSGPTGQPKYYGYTF

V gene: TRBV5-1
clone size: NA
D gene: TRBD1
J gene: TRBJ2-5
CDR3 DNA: TGCGCCAGCAGCCCGGGAGAATCTTGGACAGGGGATCGAGAGACCCAGTACTTC
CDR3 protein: CASSPGESWTGDRETQYF

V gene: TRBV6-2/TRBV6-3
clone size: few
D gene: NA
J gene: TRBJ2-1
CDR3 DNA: TGTGCCAGCAGTTCCACCAGTCCGATCTCCTACAATGAGCAGTTCTTC
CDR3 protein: CASSSTSPISYNEQFF

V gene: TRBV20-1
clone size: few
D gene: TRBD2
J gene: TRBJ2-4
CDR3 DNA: TGCAGTGCTAGAGGAATCCTAGCGGGTGCCAAAAACATTCAGTACTTC
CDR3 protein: CSARGILAGAKNIQYF

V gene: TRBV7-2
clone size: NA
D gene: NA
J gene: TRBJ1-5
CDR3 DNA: TGTGCCAGCAGCTTACGAGGATCTCAGCCCCAGCATTTT
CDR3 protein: CASSLRGSQPQHF

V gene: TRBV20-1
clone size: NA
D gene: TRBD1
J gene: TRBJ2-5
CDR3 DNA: TGCAGTGCTACGACCGACAGGGATCAAGAGACCCAGTACTTC
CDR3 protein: CSATTDRDQETQYF

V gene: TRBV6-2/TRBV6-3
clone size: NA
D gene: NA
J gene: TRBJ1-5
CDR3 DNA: TGTGCCGGCAGAGCGGACAGTCAGCCCCAGCATTTT
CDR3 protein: CAGRADSQPQHF

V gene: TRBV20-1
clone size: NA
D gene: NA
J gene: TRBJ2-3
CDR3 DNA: TGCAGTGCTAGAGAAGGCGGAGATACGCAGTATTTT
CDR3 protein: CSAREGGDTQYF

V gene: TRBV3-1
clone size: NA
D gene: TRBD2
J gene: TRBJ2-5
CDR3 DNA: TGTGCCAGCAGCCAAACGGGACTAGCGGGGGAGACCCAGTACTTC
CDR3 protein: CASSQTGLAGETQYF

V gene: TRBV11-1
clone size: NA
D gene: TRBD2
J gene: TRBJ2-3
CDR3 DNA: TGTGCCTGCAGCCGGACTAGCGGGGGGGGAAGAGATACGCAGTATTTT
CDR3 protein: CACSRTSGGGRDTQYF

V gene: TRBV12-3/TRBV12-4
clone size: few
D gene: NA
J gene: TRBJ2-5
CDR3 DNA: TGTGCCAGCAGTTTCCCCGCGGGCGGGGTAGCAGAGACCCAGTACTTC
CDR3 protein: CASSFPAGGVAETQYF

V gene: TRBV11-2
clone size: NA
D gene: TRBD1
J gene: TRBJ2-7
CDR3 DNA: TGTGCCAGCAGCGCCGGACAGGGCGCGTCAAGAGAGCAGTACTTC
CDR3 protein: CASSAGQGASREQYF

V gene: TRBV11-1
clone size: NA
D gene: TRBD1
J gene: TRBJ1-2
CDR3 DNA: TGTGCCAGCAGCCCGGACACGCGGACAGGGTATGGCTACACCTTC
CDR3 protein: CASSPDTRTGYGYTF

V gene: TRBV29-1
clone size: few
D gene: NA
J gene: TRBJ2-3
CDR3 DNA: TGCAGCGTTTTAGGGCCAGCCGCCGACCCCACAGATACGCAGTATTTT
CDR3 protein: CSVLGPAADPTDTQYF

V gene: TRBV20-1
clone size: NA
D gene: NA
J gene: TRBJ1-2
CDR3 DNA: TGCAGTGCTAGCCCTCACGGAGGACTCTACACCTTC
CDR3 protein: CSASPHGGLYTF

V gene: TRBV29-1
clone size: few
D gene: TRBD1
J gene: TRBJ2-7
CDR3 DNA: TGCAGCGTTGGGGGGGACAGGCAATCCTACGAGCAGTACTTC
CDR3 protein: CSVGGDRQSYEQYF

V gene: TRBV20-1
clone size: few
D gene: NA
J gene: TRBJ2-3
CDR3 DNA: TGCAGTGCTCGGACTTACACCGTTGGAACAGATACGCAGTATTTT
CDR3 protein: CSARTYTVGTDTQYF

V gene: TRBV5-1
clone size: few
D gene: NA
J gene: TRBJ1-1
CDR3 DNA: TGTGCCAGCAGTTTAGATGGTGGCACTGAAGCTTTCTTT
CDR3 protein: CASSLDGGTEAFF

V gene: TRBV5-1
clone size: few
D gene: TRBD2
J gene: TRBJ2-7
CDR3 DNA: TGCGCCAGCAGCTTGGCCGGGACTAGTGCAACCTACGAGCAGTACTTC
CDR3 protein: CASSLAGTSATYEQYF

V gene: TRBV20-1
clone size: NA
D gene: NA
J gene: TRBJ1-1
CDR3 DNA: TGCAGTGCCCCGGACAGACTCGGGGAAGCTTTCTTT
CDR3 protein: CSAPDRLGEAFF

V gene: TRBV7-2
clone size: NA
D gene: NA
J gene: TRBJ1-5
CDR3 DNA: TGTGCCAGCAGCTCCCGGACAGCTTACGGGCCGCCCCAGCATTTT
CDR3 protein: CASSSRTAYGPPQHF

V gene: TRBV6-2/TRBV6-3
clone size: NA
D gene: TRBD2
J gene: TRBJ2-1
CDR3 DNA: TGTGCCAGCAGTCCGCCCCGGACTAGTCGTGTTGAGCAGTTCTTC
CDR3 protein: CASSPPRTSRVEQFF

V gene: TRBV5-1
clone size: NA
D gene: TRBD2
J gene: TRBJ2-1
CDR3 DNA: TGCGCCAGCAGGAAAACTAGCGAACGCTACAATGAGCAGTTCTTC
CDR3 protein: CASRKTSERYNEQFF

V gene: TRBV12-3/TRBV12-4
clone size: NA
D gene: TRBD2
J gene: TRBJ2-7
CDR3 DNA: TGTGCCAGCAGTTTATACCGGACTAGCGGAGGGAAATACGAGCAGTACTTC
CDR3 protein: CASSLYRTSGGKYEQYF

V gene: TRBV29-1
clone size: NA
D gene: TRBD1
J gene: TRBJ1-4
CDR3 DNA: TGCAGCGTTGTTTTTCAGGGGGCGGGTGAAAAACTGTTTTTT
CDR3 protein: CSVVFQGAGEKLFF

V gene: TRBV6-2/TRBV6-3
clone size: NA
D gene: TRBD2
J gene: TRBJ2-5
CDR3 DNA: TGTGCCATAGGACTAGCGGGGGTAGATGAGCAGTACTTC
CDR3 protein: CAIGLAGVDEQYF

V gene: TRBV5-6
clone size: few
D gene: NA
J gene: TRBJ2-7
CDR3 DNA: TGTGCCAGCAGCTTGGAGACTCTATACGAGCAGTACTTC
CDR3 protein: CASSLETLYEQYF